The TCR beta chain under discussion was sequenced for a study of T cell responses to AZD1222 COVID-19 vaccine. Study in general: Investigators merged groups given second doses at roughly 4 or roughly 12 weeks. Whole-study findings and limits: After two AZD1222 doses, spike-specific TCR breadth and depth rose versus day 0. In the spike-specific TCR repertoire, nearly half reportedly target unmutated variant regions.

This table comes from immunoSEQ multiplex PCR, and its TCRdb copy is limited to in-frame clones, with some not included. The top ten hold less than 2.5% of the sample, which has tens of thousands of clones, roughly 90% seen once. Points on this clone: The target antigen is unknown.

The CDR3 has 14 amino acids. Trimming removed 1 base at V and 10 bases at J, with 16 bases between. From germline, CDR1 is LGHDT and CDR2 YNNKEL (reference sequence). The input for sequencing was peripheral blood, taken on day 0 of AZD1222 vaccination. This chain connects TRBV3-1 (or the pseudogene TRBV3-2) to TRBJ1-1; D call uncertain. The receptor's source is an adult in good health. This CDR3 reads CASSQGRRGWVAFF. The CDR3 DNA sequence: TGTGCCAGCAGCCAAGGACGTCGGGGTTGGGTAGCTTTCTTT.